The source of this T cell receptor beta chain is a study of blood T cell repertoires in COVID-19. V lost 6 bases and J lost 2; bases outside the gene matches: 10. In germline, CDR1 is MNHNY, CDR2 SVGAGI (reference sequence). This CDR3 has 17 amino acids. The assay was immunoSEQ multiplex PCR, and TCRdb's table has in-frame clones only and misses some. The sample includes 150,000 or so clones, around 82% of them seen just once. The chain has TRBV6-6 and TRBJ2-1, with TRBD1 matching 10 bases. Source material: peripheral blood. This receptor was taken from a man aged 60 to 69 with COVID-19, enrolled during active disease. CDR3: CASSRSLGQGAYNEQFF. In DNA, the CDR3 is TGTGCCAGCAGCCGATCCCTAGGACAGGGGGCCTACAATGAGCAGTTCTTC.